The 20 T cell receptor beta chains listed next were all sequenced from one sample in a study of blood T cell repertoires in COVID-19. Sequenced by immunoSEQ multiplex PCR; TCRdb stores in-frame clones only, minus some. The sample has roughly 100,000 clones; roughly 82% are singletons. The sample taken for sequencing was peripheral blood. The origin of the receptors is a human donor in a cohort sampled during active COVID-19.

This clone was recorded a few times. This chain connects TRBV19 to TRBJ1-5; D is unclear. The CDR3 is made up of 13 amino acids. Per the germline V gene, CDR1 is LNHDA and CDR2 is SQIVND (reference sequence). Trimming cost V 5 bases and J 3 bases, with 8 bases left between them. In nucleotides, the CDR3 is TGTGCCAGTAGTGCGCAAACCAATCAGCCCCAGCATTTT. Its translation is CASSAQTNQPQHF. Complete variable domain (other parts from reference TRBV19 and TRBJ1-5): DGGITQSPKYLFRKEGQNVTLSCEQNLNHDAMYWYRQDPGQGLRLIYYSQIVNDFQKGDIAEGYSVSREKKESFPLTVTSAQKNPTAFYLCASSAQTNQPQHFGDGTRLSIL.

There are a few counts of this clone. V gene TRBV28 combines with J gene TRBJ1-1; D gene unclear. Germline V lookup: CDR1 MDHEN, CDR2 SYDVKM. The CDR3 sequence is 11 residues long. The V end was cut by 7 bases, the J end by 10 bases, with 13 bases between. This CDR3 reads CASNLREGAFF. The CDR3 nucleotides are TGTGCCAGCAACCTCCGGGAGGGAGCTTTCTTT. Using reference TRBV28 and TRBJ1-1 for the parts outside the CDR3, the full variable domain is DVKVTQSSRYLVKRTGEKVFLECVQDMDHENMFWYRQDPGLGLRLIYFSYDVKMKEKGDIPEGYSVSREKKERFSLILESASTNQTSMYLCASNLREGAFFGQGTRLTVV.

The chain has TRBV4-2 and TRBJ2-1, with 7 bases fitting TRBD2. J was trimmed by 7 bases and V by 0 bases; bases with no gene match: 9. CDR3 length: 16 amino acids. From germline, CDR1 is LGHNA and CDR2 YNFKEQ. CDR3 sequence: CASSQDWQAGSNEQFF. The CDR3 DNA sequence: TGTGCCAGCAGCCAAGATTGGCAAGCGGGGAGTAATGAGCAGTTCTTC.

This chain connects TRBV18 to TRBJ2-3, with 8 bases that match TRBD2. J gave up 6 bases and V 2 bases, and 10 bases lay outside the gene matches. The germline V gene has CDR1 KGHSH and CDR2 LQKENI. This CDR3 spans 16 amino acids. The CDR3 DNA sequence: TGTGCCAGCTCACCAAGGAGCGGGGGTATTACGGATACGCAGTATTTT. It yields the protein CASSPRSGGITDTQYF.

The chain combines TRBV7-2 with TRBJ2-3; 10 positions agree with TRBD2. The V gene end was trimmed by 3 bases and the J gene end by 3 bases; junction bases not matched to a gene: 3. Germline CDR1 and CDR2: SGHTA and FQGNSA. The CDR3 length is 15 residues. The CDR3 nucleotides are TGTGCCAGCAGCTTTTCTAGCGGGGGTACAGATACGCAGTATTTT. Its translation is CASSFSSGGTDTQYF. Looking up the rest from reference TRBV7-2 and TRBJ2-3 gives the full variable domain: GAGVSQSPSNKVTEKGKDVELRCDPISGHTALYWYRQSLGQGLEFLIYFQGNSAPDKSGLPSDRFSAERTGGSVSTLTIQRTQQEDSAVYLCASSFSSGGTDTQYFGPGTRLTVL.

The chain joins TRBV3-1 (or the pseudogene TRBV3-2) to TRBJ1-2, with 8 bases lining up with TRBD1. The trim removed 4 bases at V and 7 bases at J, leaving 5 bases unmatched. The CDR3 runs to 13 residues. Germline CDR1 reads LGHDT; CDR2 reads YNNKEL (reference sequence). The CDR3 reads CASSPRGRFGYTF. The CDR3 DNA reads TGTGCCAGCAGCCCCAGGGGGCGGTTTGGCTACACCTTC.

The chain is built from TRBV4-3 and TRBJ1-6, with D uncertain. V was pared by 1 base and J by 0 bases, with 10 bases between. This CDR3 spans 17 amino acids. Germline CDR1 reads LGHNA; CDR2 reads YSLEER. CDR3 loop: CASSQVGVSSYNSPLHF. The CDR3 nucleotides are TGCGCCAGCAGCCAAGTCGGGGTGAGCTCCTATAATTCACCCCTCCACTTT.

V is TRBV12-5 and J is TRBJ2-7; 7 bases map to TRBD1. Looked up from germline, CDR1 is LGHNT and CDR2 is FRNRAP. Germline trimming cut 6 bases from V and 7 bases from J; bases unmatched to any gene: 9. This CDR3 comprises 13 residues. The DNA for the CDR3 is TGTGCTAGTGGCCGGGACAGTTCGGGTGAGCAGTACTTC. Translating it yields CASGRDSSGEQYF.

The chain is built from TRBV19 and TRBJ1-3; TRBD1 aligns across 7 bases. The junction had 8 bases not matched to a gene; V was cut back by 6 bases and J by 0 bases. The CDR3 covers 16 residues. Germline CDR1 and CDR2: LNHDA and SQIVND (reference sequence). The CDR3 DNA sequence: TGTGCCAGTAGCTGGGGACAGACGAGCTCTGGAAACACCATATATTTT. Translating gives CASSWGQTSSGNTIYF.

This chain links TRBV5-4 with TRBJ1-2; D perhaps matches TRBD1 (6 bases). The V gene lost 0 bases and the J gene lost 11 bases, with 17 bases spanning the gap. Looked up from germline, CDR1 is SGHNT and CDR2 is YYREEE (reference sequence). The CDR3 loop spans 14 amino acids. Here the CDR3 DNA reads TGTGCCAGCAGCTTGGATAGGGGGAGTCCGGTTTACACCTTC. It translates to CASSLDRGSPVYTF.

The chain has TRBV9 and TRBJ2-1; 8 nucleotides agree with TRBD1. Germline V lookup: CDR1 SGDLS, CDR2 YYNGEE. The CDR3 totals 20 residues. After removal of 0 bases from V and 2 bases from J, the junction contained 16 bases not matched to a gene. The CDR3 sequence: CASSVEGRGQGSPAYNEQFF. The CDR3 coding sequence is TGTGCCAGCAGCGTAGAAGGCAGGGGGCAGGGGAGCCCGGCCTACAATGAGCAGTTCTTC.

The chain has TRBV7-2 and TRBJ2-7; TRBD1 is a possible D gene (6 bases). This CDR3 is built from 13 residues. V lost 4 bases and J lost 7, with 14 bases in between. Germline V gene data show CDR1 as SGHTA and CDR2 as FQGNSA. CDR3 nucleotide sequence: TGTGCCAGCAGCTATGGACAGCCTGGGGAGCAGTACTTC. Protein sequence: CASSYGQPGEQYF.

This clone was detected only once. CDR3 loop: CASGLGVNYGYTF. CDR3 nucleotides: TGTGCTAGTGGTTTGGGAGTTAACTATGGCTACACCTTC. The genes are TRBV12-5 and TRBJ1-2; no clear D gene. Germline-derived CDR1 and CDR2 are LGHNT and FRNRAP. CDR3 size: 13 residues. Trimming cost V 1 base and J 1 base, with 4 bases left between them.

This clone was seen just once. The chain has TRBV3-1 (or the pseudogene TRBV3-2) and TRBJ2-1; TRBD1 might be the D (6 bases). The CDR3 is made up of 15 amino acids. Germline CDR1 reads LGHDT; CDR2 reads YNNKEL (reference sequence). Trimming pared 1 base from V and 6 bases from J, leaving 13 bases between. CDR3 residues: CASSQVQGSINEQFF. The CDR3 DNA is TGTGCCAGCAGCCAAGTGCAGGGGTCCATCAATGAGCAGTTCTTC.

The chain couples TRBV6-6 to TRBJ1-4; 9 nucleotides line up with TRBD1. Per germline, CDR1 MNHNY and CDR2 SVGAGI (reference sequence). The CDR3 contains 16 residues. V gave up 5 bases and J gave up 7 bases; unmatched junction bases: 11. CDR3 bases: TGTGCCAGCAGTCGAATATCAAGGGGACAGGGTGAAAAACTGTTTTTT. Its translation: CASSRISRGQGEKLFF.

The chain uses TRBV29-1 and TRBJ1-1; D ambiguous. Per germline, CDR1 SQVTM and CDR2 ANQGSEA. Between the trimmed V and J ends, which lost 1 base and 2 bases, there was a span of 8 bases. The CDR3 runs to 13 residues. CDR3 nucleotide sequence: TGCAGCGTTGAAGTAGCTTTTAACACTGAAGCTTTCTTT. Translated: CSVEVAFNTEAFF.

This chain links TRBV29-1 with TRBJ2-2; 15 positions match TRBD2. CDR3 size: 17 residues. From germline, CDR1 is SQVTM and CDR2 ANQGSEA. Germline trimming cut 6 bases from V and 5 bases from J; bases unmatched to any gene: 10. The CDR3 is CSVPGLAGGTRTGELFF. DNA of the CDR3: TGCAGCGTACCCGGACTAGCGGGGGGGACCCGAACCGGGGAGCTGTTTTTT.

V is TRBV13 and J is TRBJ2-2; 10 bases match TRBD2. Per the germline V gene, CDR1 is PRHDT and CDR2 is FYEKMQ (reference sequence). Unmatched junction bases numbered 3, after V lost 0 bases and J lost 5 bases. The CDR3 runs 16 residues. The CDR3 DNA sequence: TGTGCCAGCAGCTTAGGGCTAGCGGGGGATACCGGGGAGCTGTTTTTT. Amino acid sequence: CASSLGLAGDTGELFF.

The gene calls are TRBV2 and TRBJ2-7; no firm D call. CDR3 size: 12 residues. The germline gives CDR1 SNHLY, CDR2 FYNNEI. Trimming took 0 bases from V and 9 from J, leaving 9 bases between them. The CDR3 sequence is CASSEARQLQYF. DNA of the CDR3: TGTGCCAGCAGTGAAGCTCGACAATTGCAGTACTTC.

This chain uses TRBV5-1 with TRBJ2-7; 7 bases match TRBD2. Germline-derived CDR1 and CDR2 are SGHRS and YFSETQ. V shed 4 bases, J shed 2 bases, and the junction held 9 bases outside the gene matches. The CDR3 runs 15 residues. CDR3 region: CASSTGGNTPYEQYF. The CDR3 coding sequence is TGCGCCAGCAGCACCGGGGGGAATACACCCTACGAGCAGTACTTC.